Below are 10 T cell receptor beta chains sequenced from a single sample in a study of blood T cell repertoires in COVID-19. Profiled with immunoSEQ multiplex PCR; TCRdb holds only in-frame clones, not every one. This table has around 300,000 clones, around 90% appearing once. The sample consisted of PBMCs or T cells enriched from blood (not recorded which). The source is a man in his thirties or forties who had recovered from COVID-19.

V usage is TRBV6-4 and J usage is TRBJ2-3, with D tentatively TRBD2 (7 bases). Germline assignment: CDR1 MRHNA and CDR2 SNTAGT. Trimming pared 2 bases from V and 0 bases from J, leaving 9 bases between. The CDR3 has 15 residues. CDR3 in amino acids: CASSDGGASTDTQYF. The CDR3 DNA follows: TGTGCCAGCAGTGACGGGGGGGCTAGCACAGATACGCAGTATTTT.

The V call is TRBV11-2, the J call TRBJ2-7, with D hard to call. V gave up 0 bases and J gave up 6 bases, with 6 bases separating them. From germline, CDR1 is SGHAT and CDR2 FQNNGV. The CDR3 sequence is 12 residues long. Here the CDR3 reads CASSLEYGEQYF. The CDR3 DNA sequence: TGTGCCAGCAGCTTAGAGTACGGCGAGCAGTACTTC.

The V gene is TRBV5-8, the J gene TRBJ2-4, with D perhaps matching TRBD1 (5 bases). CDR1 and CDR2 from the germline V gene are SGHTS and YDEGEE. V lost 5 bases, J lost 6 bases, and 15 bases lay in between. The CDR3 covers 14 residues. As DNA, the CDR3 is TGTGCCAGCAGGATGCAGGGCGCGCGAAACATTCAGTACTTC. It yields the protein CASRMQGARNIQYF.

The genes are TRBV6-5 and TRBJ1-4; 7 positions match TRBD1. CDR3 length equals 16 residues. Trimming removed 2 bases from V and 7 bases from J; junction bases left unmatched: 10. Germline V lookup: CDR1 MNHEY, CDR2 SVGAGI. CDR3 in amino acids: CASSYMQGGGGEKLFF. DNA of the CDR3: TGTGCCAGCAGTTACATGCAGGGGGGTGGTGGTGAAAAACTGTTTTTT.

This chain links TRBV28 with TRBJ2-3, with TRBD2 identical over 10 bases. The length of the CDR3 is 15 residues. Trimming removed 10 bases from V and 0 bases from J; junction bases left unmatched: 7. In germline, CDR1 is MDHEN, CDR2 SYDVKM. CDR3 nucleotides: TGTGCCACTGCGGATAGCGGGGGGAGCACAGATACGCAGTATTTT. Its protein is CATADSGGSTDTQYF.

This chain connects TRBV19 to TRBJ2-1; 12 positions match TRBD1. This CDR3 is 21 amino acids long. Germline CDR1 LNHDA, CDR2 SQIVND (reference sequence). Trimming at V came to 3 bases and at J to 4 bases, leaving 19 bases not matched to a gene. For the CDR3, the DNA is TGTGCCAGTAGTATCCCCCGGGGACAGGGGGCCAGAGAGGGCCTATACAATGAGCAGTTCTTC. This encodes CASSIPRGQGAREGLYNEQFF.

This chain joins TRBV24-1 and TRBJ2-2; a possible D gene is TRBD2 (6 bases). Per germline, CDR1 KGHDR and CDR2 SFDVKD. This CDR3 comprises 15 residues. V shed 2 bases and J shed 3 bases, with 9 bases lying between them. CDR3 sequence: CATSDSGLDTGELFF. CDR3 sequence (DNA): TGTGCCACCAGTGATTCGGGACTTGACACCGGGGAGCTGTTTTTT.

V and J are TRBV19 and TRBJ1-5; D perhaps matches TRBD1 (5 bases). Germline V gene lookup returns CDR1 LNHDA and CDR2 SQIVND (reference sequence). Trimming shortened V by 5 bases and J by 2 bases, and 13 bases separated the two germline ends. This CDR3 region has 15 residues. Here the CDR3 DNA reads TGTGCCAGTAGTGGCAGGGAAGGGGGCAATCAGCCCCAGCATTTT. It is translated as CASSGREGGNQPQHF.

The rearrangement joins TRBV10-3 to TRBJ2-2, with 10 positions matching TRBD1. The CDR3 spans 15 residues. Per the germline V gene, CDR1 is ENHRY and CDR2 is SYGVKD. V shed 6 bases, J shed 6 bases, and the junction held 7 bases outside the gene matches. The CDR3, as DNA: TGTGCCATCAGCTCGACAGGGGGCCGGTCCGGGGAGCTGTTTTTT. As protein: CAISSTGGRSGELFF.

The J gene is TRBJ2-1, the V gene TRBV9, with a weak D call TRBD2 (5 bases). V was cut by 2 bases and J by 9 bases, with 9 bases left in between. Germline V gene data show CDR1 as SGDLS and CDR2 as YYNGEE. The CDR3 extends over 12 amino acids. CDR3 region: CASSVSGIEQFF. CDR3 sequence (DNA): TGTGCCAGCAGCGTTTCCGGGATTGAGCAGTTCTTC.